The 13 T cell receptor beta chains reported below all come from one sample, sequenced in a study of T cells in Graves' hyperthyroidism and ophthalmopathy. The TCR beta CDR3 regions underwent amplification using RNA transcripts as the source. First-round RT-PCR of the TCR CDR3 relied on the HTBI primer set. TCRdb called the multiplex PCR reads again in MiXCR, with one record for every CDR3 protein. The table shows about 350,000 distinct CDR3 sequences, with about 15% occurring only once. Sequenced input: blood. These receptors were collected from a woman younger than 45 with Graves' hyperthyroidism.

This clonotype was picked up many times. The chain carries TRBV2 and TRBJ2-2; D uncertain. The CDR3 sequence is 16 residues long. From germline, CDR1 is SNHLY and CDR2 FYNNEI. Trimming pared 8 bases from V and 3 bases from J, leaving 19 bases between. The chain's CDR3 is CASASNGRKYTGELFF. CDR3 bases: TGTGCCAGCGCCTCCAACGGCAGGAAATACACCGGGGAGCTGTTTTTT.

This clonotype was observed at least ten times. This chain uses TRBV2 with TRBJ2-3, with 9 bases identical to TRBD1. This CDR3 comprises 16 residues. From germline, CDR1 is SNHLY and CDR2 FYNNEI. V gave up 5 bases and J gave up 5 bases; unmatched junction bases: 11. CDR3 region: CASSPPGQGSRDTQYF. For the CDR3, the DNA is TGTGCCAGCAGTCCTCCGGGACAGGGTTCAAGAGATACGCAGTATTTT. The full variable domain, rest sourced from reference TRBV2 and TRBJ2-3, is EPEVTQTPSHQVTQMGQEVILRCVPISNHLYFYWYRQILGQKVEFLVSFYNNEISEKSEIFDDQFSVERPDGSNFTLKIRSTKLEDSAMYFCASSPPGQGSRDTQYFGPGTRLTVL.

This clonotype was detected a few times. The chain combines TRBV2 with TRBJ2-7; D is unclear. The CDR3 covers 15 residues. Trimming shortened V by 4 bases and J by 2 bases, and 15 bases separated the two germline ends. CDR1 is SNHLY, CDR2 FYNNEI, per germline. The CDR3 reads CASSAVVQDPYEQYF. The CDR3 DNA sequence: TGTGCCAGCAGTGCGGTAGTGCAGGACCCCTACGAGCAGTACTTC.

This clonotype has a count of ten or more. The V and J genes are TRBV2 and TRBJ2-5; 7 nucleotides agree with TRBD2. Germline V gene lookup returns CDR1 SNHLY and CDR2 FYNNEI. The trim removed 9 bases at V and 0 bases at J, leaving 1 base unmatched. The CDR3 covers 12 residues. Here the CDR3 reads CASRGDQETQYF. For the CDR3, the DNA is TGTGCCAGTCGGGGGGACCAAGAGACCCAGTACTTC.

The V call is TRBV4-1, the J call TRBJ2-3; D unclear. From germline, CDR1 is MGHRA and CDR2 YSYEKL. The V end lost 1 base, the J end lost 12 bases, and 23 bases lay between the germline ends. This CDR3 has 16 amino acids. The CDR3 DNA reads as TGCGCCAGCAGCCAAGTAGGTCGCGAGCTTGACCGGGCCCAGTATTTT. It codes for CASSQVGRELDRAQYF.

The V call is TRBV7-9, the J call TRBJ2-1, with a weak D call TRBD2 (6 bases). Trimming removed 0 bases from V and 14 bases from J, with 14 bases in between. The germline V gene encodes CDR1 SEHNR and CDR2 FQNEAQ (reference sequence). The CDR3 is 13 residues long. CDR3 protein: CASSLASGSAEFF. CDR3 in DNA: TGTGCCAGCAGCTTAGCCAGCGGGTCCGCAGAGTTCTTC. The whole variable domain, filled in from reference TRBV7-9 and TRBJ2-1, reads DTGVSQNPRHKITKRGQNVTFRCDPISEHNRLYWYRQTLGQGPEFLTYFQNEAQLEKSRLLSDRFSAERPKGSFSTLEIQRTEQGDSAMYLCASSLASGSAEFFGPGTRLTVL.

This clonotype was recorded many times. The CDR3 protein is CSARQGGNEQFF. The CDR3 DNA follows: TGCAGTGCAAGACAGGGAGGGAATGAGCAGTTCTTC. This sequence joins TRBV20-1 and TRBJ2-1; D may correspond to TRBD1 or TRBD2 (7 bases each). The CDR3 totals 12 residues. V was trimmed by 6 bases and J by 7 bases, leaving 13 bases between them. Germline values: CDR1 DFQATT, CDR2 SNEGSKA (reference sequence).

The V call is TRBV19, the J call TRBJ2-1; possible D gene TRBD2, 6 bases. V was clipped by 0 bases and J by 6 bases, with 12 bases between them. CDR1 is LNHDA and CDR2 is SQIVND in the germline V gene (reference sequence). The CDR3 extends over 15 amino acids. The CDR3 loop is CASSIDGGISNEQFF. For the CDR3, the DNA is TGTGCCAGTAGTATAGATGGGGGGATTAGCAATGAGCAGTTCTTC.

The chain joins TRBV30 to TRBJ2-5; perhaps D is TRBD1 or TRBD2 (5 bases each). Trimming took off 2 bases at V and 3 bases at J, with 16 bases between the two ends. CDR3 length: 15 residues. Germline assignment: CDR1 GTSNPN and CDR2 SVGIG (reference sequence). CDR3: CAWSLLGAGEETQYF. CDR3 DNA sequence: TGTGCCTGGAGTCTCCTAGGGGCGGGTGAAGAGACCCAGTACTTC.

This clonotype was detected many times. The rearrangement links TRBV28 to TRBJ2-5; 7 bases fit TRBD1. The V gene end was trimmed by 6 bases and the J gene end by 2 bases; junction bases not matched to a gene: 12. Germline CDR1 MDHEN, CDR2 SYDVKM. The CDR3 consists of 16 residues. CDR3 sequence (DNA): TGTGCCAGCAGATCACAGGGGCGTGTGTCTCAAGAGACCCAGTACTTC. Translated: CASRSQGRVSQETQYF.

The chain joins TRBV4-1 to TRBJ2-5; D possibly matches TRBD1 or TRBD2 (5 bases each). The germline V gene encodes CDR1 MGHRA and CDR2 YSYEKL. V lost 2 bases to trimming and J lost 2 bases, with 18 bases between them. The CDR3 is made up of 17 amino acids. The CDR3 spells CASSQIIHGAGQETQYF. In nucleotides, the CDR3 is TGCGCCAGCAGCCAAATCATACACGGGGCAGGACAAGAGACCCAGTACTTC.

This clonotype was observed at least ten times. The chain employs TRBV29-1 and TRBJ2-1; 10 bases agree with TRBD2. V shed 7 bases, J shed 7 bases, and the junction held 4 bases outside the gene matches. CDR1 is SQVTM and CDR2 is ANQGSEA in the germline V gene. The CDR3 runs to 12 residues. CDR3 residues: CSGNSGRNEQFF. The CDR3 bases are TGCAGCGGGAATAGCGGGAGGAATGAGCAGTTCTTC.

In this sample, this clonotype turned up many times. The chain is built from TRBV6-2 or TRBV6-3 and TRBJ2-7, with 8 bases lining up with TRBD1. Germline assignment: CDR1 MNHEY and CDR2 SVGEGT. The trim removed 5 bases at V and 5 bases at J, leaving 11 bases unmatched. The CDR3 is 15 residues long. The CDR3 spells CASSRNRQGRNEQYF. The CDR3 DNA sequence: TGTGCCAGCAGTCGAAATAGACAGGGGAGGAACGAGCAGTACTTC.